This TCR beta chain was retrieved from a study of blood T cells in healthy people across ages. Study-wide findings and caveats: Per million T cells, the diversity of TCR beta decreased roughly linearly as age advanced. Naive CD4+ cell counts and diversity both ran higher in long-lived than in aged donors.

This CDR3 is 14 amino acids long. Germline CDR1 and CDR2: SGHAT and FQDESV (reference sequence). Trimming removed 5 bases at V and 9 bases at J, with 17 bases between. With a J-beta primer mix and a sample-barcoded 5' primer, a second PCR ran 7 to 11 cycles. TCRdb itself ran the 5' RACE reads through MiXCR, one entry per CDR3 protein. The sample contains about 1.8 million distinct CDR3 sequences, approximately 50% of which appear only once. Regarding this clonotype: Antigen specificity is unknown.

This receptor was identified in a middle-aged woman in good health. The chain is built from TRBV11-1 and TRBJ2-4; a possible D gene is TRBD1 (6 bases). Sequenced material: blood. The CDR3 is CASSPLEARGIQYF. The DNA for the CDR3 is TGTGCCAGCAGCCCCCTAGAGGCCAGGGGCATTCAGTACTTC.